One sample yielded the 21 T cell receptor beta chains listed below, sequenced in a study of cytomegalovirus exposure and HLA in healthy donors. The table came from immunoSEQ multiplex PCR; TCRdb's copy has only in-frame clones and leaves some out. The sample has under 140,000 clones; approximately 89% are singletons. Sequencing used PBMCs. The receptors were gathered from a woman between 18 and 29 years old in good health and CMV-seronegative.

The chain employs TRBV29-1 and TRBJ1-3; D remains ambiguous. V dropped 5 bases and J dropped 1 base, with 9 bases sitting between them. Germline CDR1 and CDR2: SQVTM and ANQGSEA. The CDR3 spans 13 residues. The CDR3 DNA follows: TGCAGCGTTACAGTCTCTTCTGGAAACACCATATATTTT. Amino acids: CSVTVSSGNTIYF.

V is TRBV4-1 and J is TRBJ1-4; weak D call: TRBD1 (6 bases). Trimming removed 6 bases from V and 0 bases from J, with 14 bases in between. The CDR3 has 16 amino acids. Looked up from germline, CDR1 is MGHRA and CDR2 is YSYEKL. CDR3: CASSRTRTATNEKLFF. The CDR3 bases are TGCGCCAGCAGTCGAACCCGGACAGCAACTAATGAAAAACTGTTTTTT.

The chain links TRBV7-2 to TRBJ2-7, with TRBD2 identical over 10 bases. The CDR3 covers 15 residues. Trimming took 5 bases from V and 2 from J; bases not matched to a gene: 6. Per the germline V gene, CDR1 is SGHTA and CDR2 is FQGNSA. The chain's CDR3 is CASSLWTSGAYEQYF. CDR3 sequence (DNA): TGTGCCAGCAGCCTCTGGACTAGCGGCGCCTACGAGCAGTACTTC.

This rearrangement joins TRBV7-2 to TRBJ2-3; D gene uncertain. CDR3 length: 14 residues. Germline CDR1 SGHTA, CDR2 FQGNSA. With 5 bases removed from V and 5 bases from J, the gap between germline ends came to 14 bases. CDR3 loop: CASSPSVPQDTQYF. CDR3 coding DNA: TGTGCCAGCAGCCCCAGCGTCCCACAAGATACGCAGTATTTT.

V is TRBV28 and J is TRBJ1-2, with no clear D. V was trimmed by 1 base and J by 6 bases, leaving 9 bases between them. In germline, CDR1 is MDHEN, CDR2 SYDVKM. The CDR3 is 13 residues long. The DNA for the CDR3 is TGTGCCAGCAGTTTATCTCGGGTCCATGGCTACACCTTC. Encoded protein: CASSLSRVHGYTF.

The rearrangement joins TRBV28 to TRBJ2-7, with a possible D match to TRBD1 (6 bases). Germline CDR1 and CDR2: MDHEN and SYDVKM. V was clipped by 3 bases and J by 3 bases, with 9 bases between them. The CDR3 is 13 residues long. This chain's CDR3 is CASSLRGNYEQYF. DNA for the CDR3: TGTGCCAGCAGTTTGAGGGGGAACTACGAGCAGTACTTC.

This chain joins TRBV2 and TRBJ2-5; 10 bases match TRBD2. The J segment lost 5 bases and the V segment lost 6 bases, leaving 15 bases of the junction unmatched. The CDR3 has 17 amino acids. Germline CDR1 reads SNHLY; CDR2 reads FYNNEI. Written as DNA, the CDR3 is TGTGCCAGCAGGCCCCACGGGGAGCGGGAGGGCCGGGAGACCCAGTACTTC. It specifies CASRPHGEREGRETQYF.

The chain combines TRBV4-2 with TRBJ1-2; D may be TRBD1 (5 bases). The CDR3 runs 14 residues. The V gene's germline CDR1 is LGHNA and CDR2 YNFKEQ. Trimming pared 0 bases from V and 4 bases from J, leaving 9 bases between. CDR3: CASSQEGVGYGYTF. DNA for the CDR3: TGTGCCAGCAGCCAAGAAGGGGTTGGCTATGGCTACACCTTC.

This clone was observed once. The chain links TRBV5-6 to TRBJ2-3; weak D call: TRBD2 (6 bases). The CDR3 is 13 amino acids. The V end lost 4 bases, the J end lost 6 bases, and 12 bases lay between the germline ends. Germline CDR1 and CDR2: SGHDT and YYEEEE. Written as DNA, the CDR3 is TGTGCCAGCAGCGGCCGGGACTGGGATACGCAGTATTTT. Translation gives CASSGRDWDTQYF.

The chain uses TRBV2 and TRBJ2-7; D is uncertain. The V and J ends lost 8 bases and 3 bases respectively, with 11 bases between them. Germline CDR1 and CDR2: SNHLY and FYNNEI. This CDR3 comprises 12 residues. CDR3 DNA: TGTGCCAGCTATTCGGGTTACTACGAGCAGTACTTC. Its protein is CASYSGYYEQYF.

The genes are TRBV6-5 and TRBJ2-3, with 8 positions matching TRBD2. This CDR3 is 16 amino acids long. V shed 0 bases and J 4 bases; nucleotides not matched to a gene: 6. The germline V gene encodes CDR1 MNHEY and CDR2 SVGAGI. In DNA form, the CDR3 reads TGTGCCAGCAGTTACTCGCTAGCGGGTTGGGCAGATACGCAGTATTTT. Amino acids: CASSYSLAGWADTQYF.

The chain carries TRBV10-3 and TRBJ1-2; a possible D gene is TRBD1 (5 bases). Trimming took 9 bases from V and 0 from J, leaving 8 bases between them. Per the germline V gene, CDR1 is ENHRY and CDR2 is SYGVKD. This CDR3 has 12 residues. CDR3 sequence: CAISTANYGYTF. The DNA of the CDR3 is TGTGCCATTTCGACAGCTAACTATGGCTACACCTTC.

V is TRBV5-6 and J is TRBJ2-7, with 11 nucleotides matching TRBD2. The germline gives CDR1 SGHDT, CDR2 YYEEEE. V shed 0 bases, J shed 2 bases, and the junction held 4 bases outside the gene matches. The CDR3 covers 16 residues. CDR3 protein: CASSLATSGVPYEQYF. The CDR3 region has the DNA TGTGCCAGCAGCTTGGCGACTAGCGGGGTGCCCTACGAGCAGTACTTC.

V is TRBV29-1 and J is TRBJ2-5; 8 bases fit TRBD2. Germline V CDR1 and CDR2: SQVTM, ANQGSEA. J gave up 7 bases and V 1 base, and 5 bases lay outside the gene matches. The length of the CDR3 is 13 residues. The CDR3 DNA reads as TGCAGCGTTGAAGGCGGGGGGCGGGGGACCCAGTACTTC. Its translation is CSVEGGGRGTQYF.

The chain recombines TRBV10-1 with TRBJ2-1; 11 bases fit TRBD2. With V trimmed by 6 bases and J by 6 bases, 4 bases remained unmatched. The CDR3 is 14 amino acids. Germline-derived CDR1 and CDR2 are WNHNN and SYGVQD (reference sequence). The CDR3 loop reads CASSRGLAVNEQFF. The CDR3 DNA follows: TGCGCCAGCAGCCGGGGACTAGCGGTCAATGAGCAGTTCTTC.

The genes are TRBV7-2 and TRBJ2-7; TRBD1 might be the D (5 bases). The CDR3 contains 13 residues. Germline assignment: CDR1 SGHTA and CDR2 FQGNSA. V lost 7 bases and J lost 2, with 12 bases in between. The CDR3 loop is CASNEDTTYEQYF. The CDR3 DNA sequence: TGTGCCAGCAACGAGGACACGACCTACGAGCAGTACTTC.

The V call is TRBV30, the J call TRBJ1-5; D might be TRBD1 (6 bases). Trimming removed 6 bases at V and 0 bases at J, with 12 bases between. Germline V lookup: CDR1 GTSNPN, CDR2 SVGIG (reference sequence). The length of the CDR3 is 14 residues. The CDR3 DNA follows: TGTGCCTGTTCGGGACAATATAGCAATCAGCCCCAGCATTTT. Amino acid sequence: CACSGQYSNQPQHF.

In nucleotides, the CDR3 is TGCAGCGTTGAAGGGGTATTTGGGAGAGAAGCTTTCTTT. The encoded protein is CSVEGVFGREAFF. The chain recombines TRBV29-1 with TRBJ1-1; D uncertain. V lost 1 base, J lost 8 bases, and 14 bases lay in between. Looked up from germline, CDR1 is SQVTM and CDR2 is ANQGSEA. The CDR3 sequence is 13 residues long.

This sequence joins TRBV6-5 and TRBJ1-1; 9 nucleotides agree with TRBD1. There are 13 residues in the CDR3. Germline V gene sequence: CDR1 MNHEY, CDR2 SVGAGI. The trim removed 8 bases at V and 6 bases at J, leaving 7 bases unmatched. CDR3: CASSGQGYPEAFF. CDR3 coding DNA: TGTGCCAGCTCCGGACAGGGGTATCCTGAAGCTTTCTTT.

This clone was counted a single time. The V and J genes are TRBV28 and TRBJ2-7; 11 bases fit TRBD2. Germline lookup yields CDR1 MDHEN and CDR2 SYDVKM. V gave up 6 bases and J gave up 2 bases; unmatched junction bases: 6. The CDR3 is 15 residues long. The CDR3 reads CASRGTSGVTYEQYF. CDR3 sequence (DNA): TGTGCCAGCAGGGGGACTAGCGGAGTGACCTACGAGCAGTACTTC.

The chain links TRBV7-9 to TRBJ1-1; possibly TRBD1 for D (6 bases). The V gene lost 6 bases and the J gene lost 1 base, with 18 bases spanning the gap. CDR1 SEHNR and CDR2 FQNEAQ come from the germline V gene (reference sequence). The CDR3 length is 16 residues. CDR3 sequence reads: CASSQQGFVGNTEAFF. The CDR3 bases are TGTGCCAGCAGTCAACAGGGCTTCGTGGGGAACACTGAAGCTTTCTTT.